The clone carrying this T cell receptor (beta chain) appeared many times. The sample originates from a study of T cells in Graves' hyperthyroidism and ophthalmopathy. V lost 2 bases, J lost 4 bases, and 10 bases stayed unmatched. CDR1 DFQATT and CDR2 SNEGSKA come from the germline V gene (reference sequence). This CDR3 is 15 amino acids long. TCR beta CDR3 region amplification was performed from RNA transcripts. Using the HTBI primer set, a first-round RT-PCR was run on the TCR CDR3. TCRdb used MiXCR to reprocess the multiplex PCR reads, holding one entry per CDR3 protein. The sample has about 840,000 distinct CDR3 sequences, roughly 40% seen once.

V usage is TRBV20-1 and J usage is TRBJ2-7; 8 nucleotides align to TRBD1. Sequenced input: blood. The sequence was collected from a man younger than 35 with Graves' hyperthyroidism. The CDR3 here is CSARSGQGFGYEQYF. In DNA form, the CDR3 reads TGCAGTGCTAGATCCGGACAGGGCTTCGGGTACGAGCAGTACTTC.